This paragraph reports one TCR beta chain. Its antigen specificity is not known. Base qualities are not provided; no much larger clone lies one nucleotide away. This sample stems from a study of T-cell memory formation after mild COVID-19 (dated by TCRdb to about 2021). For the study in its entirety: TCR sequence clusters from the two donors were largely donor specific. T-cell clones expanding and contracting after mild COVID-19 in a couple of donors were tracked by longitudinal TCRalpha and TCRbeta repertoire sequencing. Two young, previously healthy adult volunteers, one female and one male, were included in the cohort.

PBMCs were isolated by Ficoll-Paque density gradient centrifugation. Here is what the overall study found, with its caveats: Whether the second-wave clones peaking on day 37 were SARS-CoV-2 specific was not confirmed. From day 15 to 85, contracting clones showed balanced CD4/CD8 phenotypes, whereas a second wave of clones that expanded from day 15 to 37 leaned towards CD4+. Only a couple of mild cases were covered by the study, and larger cohorts that include severe cases with pre-infection samples were considered necessary. Contracting CD4+ clones were located mainly in the CM and EM memory subsets, whereas CD8+ clones were found to be enriched in EMRA. Some responding clones were detected in pre-infection memory, which suggested that pre-existing cross-reactive memory T cells had joined the SARS-CoV-2 response.

The sequencer was an Illumina NovaSeq 6000. cDNA libraries for TCRalpha and TCRbeta were prepared by 5'RACE using constant-segment primers, with sample barcodes and unique molecular identifiers added. RNA was extracted from every sample with Trizol reagent. Libraries were amplified in two PCR steps, with a second sample barcode and Illumina TruSeq adapters added in the second step. Libraries were sequenced on an Illumina NovaSeq with 2 x 150 bp paired-end reads. Turning to the authors' computational methods: The reads were demultiplexed and collapsed into UMI-guided consensus sequences using migec v1.2.7. With mixcr v2.1.11, UMI consensuses were aligned to TRA and TRB V and J templates and assembled into clonotypes. A clonotype was counted as expanded or contracted only when both edgeR and NoisET called the clonotype significant, with the noise models trained on biological replicates. For edgeR calls, the thresholds were a false discovery rate-adjusted p below 0.01 and a log2 fold-change of 1. As an exploratory analysis of dynamics, max-normalized trajectories of the 1000 most abundant clonotypes were examined by PCA with hierarchical clustering. The CD4 or CD8 phenotype of responding clones was assigned using the separately sequenced CD4+ and CD8+ repertoires. Using fastp trimming at Q25 and MiXCR clonotype assembly, TCRdb reanalyzed the public sequencing data and kept in-frame beta chains. Records with the same CDR3 protein are collapsed into one entry carrying the most frequent genes and DNA. The V and J calls were not made by the authors but by TCRdb's processing. This sample holds fewer than 350,000 distinct CDR3 sequences; less than 20% were observed only once. Of the sample, approximately 20% is held by the ten largest clones.

The CDR3 goes from the cysteine to the phenylalanine over 14 residues. CDR3 DNA is the only sequence kept; it has 42 bases, read in frame from the first base. Via the germline V gene (reference sequence), CDR1 is LNHNV and CDR2 YYDKDF. At the junction V is shortened by 1 base and J by 1 base, with 7 bases in between. The rearranged chain carries TRBV15 and TRBJ2-5, with no confident D gene call. The TCR originated in a man between 18 and 35 years old who had mild COVID-19 (a few samples of this study predate the infection). The sample titles of this study are shuffled in the database, so cell type and time point are left out; the donor was told from shared clones. Sequencing was carried out using PBMCs or a T cell subset sorted from them (not recorded which). The CDR3 region reads CATSRGGVQETQYF. The DNA sequence is as follows: TGTGCCACCAGCAGAGGTGGGGTCCAAGAGACCCAGTACTTC.